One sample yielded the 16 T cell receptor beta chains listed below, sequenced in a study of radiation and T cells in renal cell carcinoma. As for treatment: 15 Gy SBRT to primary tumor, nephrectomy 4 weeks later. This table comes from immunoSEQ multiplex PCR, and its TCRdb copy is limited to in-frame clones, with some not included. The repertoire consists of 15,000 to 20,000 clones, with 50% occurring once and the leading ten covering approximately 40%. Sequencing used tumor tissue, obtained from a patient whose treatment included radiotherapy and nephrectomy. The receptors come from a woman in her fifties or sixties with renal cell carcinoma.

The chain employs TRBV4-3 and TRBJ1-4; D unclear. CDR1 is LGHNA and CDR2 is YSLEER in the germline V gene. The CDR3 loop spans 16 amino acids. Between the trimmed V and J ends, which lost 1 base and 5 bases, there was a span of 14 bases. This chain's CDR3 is CASSQGFRWQNEKLFF. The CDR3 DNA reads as TGCGCCAGCAGCCAAGGGTTCAGGTGGCAAAATGAAAAACTGTTTTTT.

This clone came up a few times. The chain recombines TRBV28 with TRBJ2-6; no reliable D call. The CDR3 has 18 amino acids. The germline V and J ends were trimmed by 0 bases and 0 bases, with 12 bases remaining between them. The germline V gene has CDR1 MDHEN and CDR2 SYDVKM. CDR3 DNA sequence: TGTGCCAGCAGTTTATGGAGTTTCAGGAGCTCTGGGGCCAACGTCCTGACTTTC. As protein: CASSLWSFRSSGANVLTF.

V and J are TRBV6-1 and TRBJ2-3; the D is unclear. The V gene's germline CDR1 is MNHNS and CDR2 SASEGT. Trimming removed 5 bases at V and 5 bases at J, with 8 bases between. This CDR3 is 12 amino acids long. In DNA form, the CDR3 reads TGTGCCAGCAGTTTCGGTGGAGATACGCAGTATTTT. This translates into CASSFGGDTQYF.

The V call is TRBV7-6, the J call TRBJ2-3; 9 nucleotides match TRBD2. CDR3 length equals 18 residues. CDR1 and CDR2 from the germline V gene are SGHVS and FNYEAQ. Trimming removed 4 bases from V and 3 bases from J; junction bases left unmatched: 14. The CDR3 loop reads CASSSPPASGTGTDTQYF. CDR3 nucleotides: TGTGCCAGCAGCTCGCCTCCGGCTAGCGGGACGGGTACAGATACGCAGTATTTT.

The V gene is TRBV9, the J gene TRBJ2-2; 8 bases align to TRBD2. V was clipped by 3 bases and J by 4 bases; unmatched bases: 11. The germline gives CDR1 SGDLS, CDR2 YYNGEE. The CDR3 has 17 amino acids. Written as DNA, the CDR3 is TGTGCCAGCAGCGGCGTGGGGGGTAGCGGGGTCACCGGGGAGCTGTTTTTT. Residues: CASSGVGGSGVTGELFF. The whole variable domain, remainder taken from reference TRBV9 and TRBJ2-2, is DSGVTQTPKHLITATGQRVTLRCSPRSGDLSVYWYQQSLDQGLQFLIQYYNGEERAKGNILERFSAQQFPDLHSELNLSSLELGDSALYFCASSGVGGSGVTGELFFGEGSRLTVL.

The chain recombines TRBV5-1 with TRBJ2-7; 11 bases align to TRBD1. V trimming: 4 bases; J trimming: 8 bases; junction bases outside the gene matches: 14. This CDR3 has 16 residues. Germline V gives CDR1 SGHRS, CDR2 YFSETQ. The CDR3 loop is CASSAADRGRVSQQYF. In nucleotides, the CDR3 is TGCGCCAGCAGCGCGGCGGACAGGGGGCGCGTATCTCAGCAGTACTTC.

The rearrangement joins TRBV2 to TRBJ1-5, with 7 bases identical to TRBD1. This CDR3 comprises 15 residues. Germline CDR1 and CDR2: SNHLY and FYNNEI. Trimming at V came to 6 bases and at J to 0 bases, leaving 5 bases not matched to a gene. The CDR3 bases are TGTGCCAGCAGCTGGGACAGACGTAGCAATCAGCCCCAGCATTTT. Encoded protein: CASSWDRRSNQPQHF.

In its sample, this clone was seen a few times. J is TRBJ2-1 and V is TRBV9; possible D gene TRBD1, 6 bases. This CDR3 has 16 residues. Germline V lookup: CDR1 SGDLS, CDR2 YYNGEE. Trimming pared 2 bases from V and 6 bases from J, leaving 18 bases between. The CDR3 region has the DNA TGTGCCAGCAGCGTCTTGATGTGGGGGCCCAGCAATGAGCAGTTCTTC. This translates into CASSVLMWGPSNEQFF. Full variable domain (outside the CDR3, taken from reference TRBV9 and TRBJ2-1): DSGVTQTPKHLITATGQRVTLRCSPRSGDLSVYWYQQSLDQGLQFLIQYYNGEERAKGNILERFSAQQFPDLHSELNLSSLELGDSALYFCASSVLMWGPSNEQFFGPGTRLTVL.

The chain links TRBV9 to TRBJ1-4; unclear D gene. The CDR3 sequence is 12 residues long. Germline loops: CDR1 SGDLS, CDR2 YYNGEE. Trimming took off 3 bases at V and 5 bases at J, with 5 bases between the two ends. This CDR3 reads CASSGTNEKLFF. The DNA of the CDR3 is TGTGCCAGCAGCGGGACGAATGAAAAACTGTTTTTT.

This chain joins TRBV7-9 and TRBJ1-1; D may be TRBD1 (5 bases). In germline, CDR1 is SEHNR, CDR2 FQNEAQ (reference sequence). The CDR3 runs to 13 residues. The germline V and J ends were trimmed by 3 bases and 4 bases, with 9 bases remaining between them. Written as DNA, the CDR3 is TGTGCCAGCAGCTTGCCCGACAGCACTGAAGCTTTCTTT. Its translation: CASSLPDSTEAFF.

In DNA form, the CDR3 reads TGCAGCGTTGGCAGGGGGCAAAACACTGAAGCTTTCTTT. As protein: CSVGRGQNTEAFF. The V call is TRBV29-1, the J call TRBJ1-1; 8 bases are shared with TRBD1. CDR3 length equals 13 residues. The V gene's germline CDR1 is SQVTM and CDR2 ANQGSEA. Germline trimming cut 4 bases from V and 2 bases from J; bases unmatched to any gene: 3.

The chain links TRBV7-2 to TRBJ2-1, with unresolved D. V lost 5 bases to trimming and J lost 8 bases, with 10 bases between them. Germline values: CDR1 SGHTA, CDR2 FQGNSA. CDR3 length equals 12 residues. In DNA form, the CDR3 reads TGTGCCAGCAGCCTTGCTAGGGATGAGCAGTTCTTC. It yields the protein CASSLARDEQFF. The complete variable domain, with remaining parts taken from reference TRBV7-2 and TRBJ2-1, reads GAGVSQSPSNKVTEKGKDVELRCDPISGHTALYWYRQSLGQGLEFLIYFQGNSAPDKSGLPSDRFSAERTGGSVSTLTIQRTQQEDSAVYLCASSLARDEQFFGPGTRLTVL.

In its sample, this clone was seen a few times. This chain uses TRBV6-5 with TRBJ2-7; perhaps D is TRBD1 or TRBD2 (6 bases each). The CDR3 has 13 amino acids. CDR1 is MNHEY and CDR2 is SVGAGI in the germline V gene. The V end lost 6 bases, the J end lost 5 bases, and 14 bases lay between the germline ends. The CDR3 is CASRAGHPDEQYF. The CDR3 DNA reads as TGTGCCAGCAGGGCGGGACACCCAGACGAGCAGTACTTC.

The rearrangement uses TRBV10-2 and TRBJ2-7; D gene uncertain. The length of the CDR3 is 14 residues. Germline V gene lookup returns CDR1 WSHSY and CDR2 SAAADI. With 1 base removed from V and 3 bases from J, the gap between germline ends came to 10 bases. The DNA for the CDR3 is TGCGCCAGCAGTGAGTATACGGTAAACTACGAGCAGTACTTC. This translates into CASSEYTVNYEQYF.

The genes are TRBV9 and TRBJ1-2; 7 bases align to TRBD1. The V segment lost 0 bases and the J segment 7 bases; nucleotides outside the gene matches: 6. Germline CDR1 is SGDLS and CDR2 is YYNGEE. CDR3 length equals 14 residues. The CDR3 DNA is TGTGCCAGCAGCGTAGTGGGCAGGGACAGTGGCTACACCTTC. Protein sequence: CASSVVGRDSGYTF.

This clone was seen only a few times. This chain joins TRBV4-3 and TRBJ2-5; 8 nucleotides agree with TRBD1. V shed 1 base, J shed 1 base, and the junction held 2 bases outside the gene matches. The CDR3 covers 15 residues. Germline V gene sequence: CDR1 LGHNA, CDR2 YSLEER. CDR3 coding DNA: TGCGCCAGCAGCCAAGGAGGGACAGGCCAAGAGACCCAGTACTTC. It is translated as CASSQGGTGQETQYF.